This T cell receptor (beta chain) was identified in a study of blood T cell repertoires in COVID-19. Germline values: CDR1 SGDLS, CDR2 YYNGEE. The CDR3 extends over 13 amino acids. Between the trimmed V and J ends, which lost 4 bases and 2 bases, there was a span of 9 bases. The data were produced by immunoSEQ multiplex PCR, yet TCRdb's version contains in-frame clones alone and is incomplete. The sample lists about 140,000 clones, roughly 82% occurring once. Source material: peripheral blood. The sequence derives from a man aged 80 or over with acute or convalescent COVID-19. The chain is built from TRBV9 and TRBJ2-5, with unresolved D. CDR3 sequence reads: CASSPTVQETQYF. As DNA, the CDR3 is TGTGCCAGCAGCCCAACGGTGCAAGAGACCCAGTACTTC.